This paragraph reports one TCR beta chain. The antigen is undetermined. This sample was included in a study of CD8+CD57+ T cells in acquired aplastic anemia. Overall study results and limits: Roughly 31 CD8+ CDR3 sequences occurred in both the patients and the controls.

Patients chosen for sequencing had shown CD8+CD57+ cell expansion by flow cytometry. Patients had undergone no therapy by the time their blood was sampled. Genomic DNA templated the TCR beta VDJ and CDR3 profiling. TCRdb reprocessed the reads via MiXCR and lists one record per CDR3 protein. The repertoire consists of roughly 170,000 distinct CDR3 sequences, with almost 50% occurring once and the leading ten covering 10% to 15%. V dropped 5 bases and J dropped 4 bases, with 12 bases sitting between them. CDR1 SNHLY and CDR2 FYNNEI come from the germline V gene. The CDR3 is 15 amino acids. The rearrangement joins TRBV2 to TRBJ1-6; unclear D gene. Sequencing used sorted CD4+, CD8+, or CD8+CD57+ T cells (not recorded which) from PBMCs. The receptor comes from a human donor with aplastic anemia. CDR3 residues: CASSTSGDYNSPLHF. In nucleotides, the CDR3 is TGTGCCAGCAGTACCAGTGGAGATTATAATTCACCCCTCCACTTT. The entire variable domain, with the rest obtained from reference TRBV2 and TRBJ1-6, is as follows: EPEVTQTPSHQVTQMGQEVILRCVPISNHLYFYWYRQILGQKVEFLVSFYNNEISEKSEIFDDQFSVERPDGSNFTLKIRSTKLEDSAMYFCASSTSGDYNSPLHFGNGTRLTVT.